This paragraph covers one TCR beta chain sequence. Germline CDR1 is SGHTA and CDR2 is FQGNSA. The V gene lost 0 bases and the J gene lost 0 bases, with 11 bases spanning the gap. This CDR3 region has 16 residues. These data are taken from a study of blood T cell repertoires in COVID-19. The table came from immunoSEQ multiplex PCR; TCRdb's copy has only in-frame clones and leaves some out. Of 50,000 to 80,000 clones listed, about 90% are singletons. The V and J genes are TRBV7-2 and TRBJ1-1; weak D call: TRBD1 (5 bases). This sequence was found in a woman aged 60 to 75 with COVID-19, enrolled during active disease. The source material was peripheral blood. For the CDR3, the DNA is TGTGCCAGCAGCTTAGCGCCAGGGCTGCTGAACACTGAAGCTTTCTTT. Translated: CASSLAPGLLNTEAFF.